These T cell receptor beta chains were read from a single sample in a study of cytomegalovirus exposure and HLA in healthy donors. Clones were sequenced by immunoSEQ multiplex PCR, and TCRdb holds only the in-frame ones, with some missing. The repertoire holds some 130,000 clones, with 80% to 85% as singletons. Sequencing input: PBMCs. The source is a woman in her forties or fifties in good health and CMV-seropositive. Both conserved end residues are trimmed from each CDR3. The order of the fields is V gene, CDR3 protein.

>TRBV27
ASRRLAGDGFVTGELF
>TRBV27
ASSLDYNPGELF
>TRBV7-2
ASTGTSYGYT
>TRBV7-9
ASSLVTALRKETQY
>TRBV19
ASSIRDEQF
>TRBV7-9
STGTSGISSYEQY
>TRBV28
ASSLLADNQPQH
>TRBV5-4
ASSLWADTDTQY
>TRBV5-8
ASSLASLNNYNEQF
>TRBV7-3
ASSLIGRTGGRETQY
>TRBV6-1
ASSELLYGYT
>TRBV4-1
ASSQGGGVYGYT
>TRBV29-1
SAALGTGVTGELF
>TRBV2
ASRIDRGNYGYT
>TRBV28
ASSLSPRGFNEKLF
>TRBV6-5
ASSYSSYAGETQY
>TRBV21-1
ASSRTGGGDSNQPQH
>TRBV2
ASAVGDTQY
>TRBV5-1
ASSLASEDFTEAF
>TRBV7-2
ASSLPGWEWETQY
>TRBV15
ATSTWTVNQPQH
>TRBV7-9
ASSSSGTQY
>TRBV6-5
ASSEVATNEKLF
>TRBV5-1
ASSSTSGSLYEQY
>TRBV7-6
ASSRDTRGLSGNTIY
>TRBV19
ASRLGQGVSYEQY
>TRBV13
ASSPTLAGGLGELF
>TRBV6-1
ASRPSSGNTIY
>TRBV7-2
ASSFGQAGEAF
>TRBV7-3
ASSARGLAENTDTQY
>TRBV7-2
ASRYTYTEAF
>TRBV27
ASSSLTSTGNTGELF
>TRBV2
ASSEGIRRGYEQY
>TRBV28
ASSLPGQGLSGELF
>TRBV5-7
ASILWQGTYEQY
>TRBV7-8
ASSLGRGGYEQY
>TRBV19
ASSRDRGFLDQPQH
>TRBV4-3
ASSRELAGAANTGELF
>TRBV6-5
ASSRDRGPGNEQF
>TRBV6-5
ASRRLAGVNQPQH
>TRBV9
ASSATGVGYT
>TRBV4-1
ASSRSGQYSEGNTIY
>TRBV29-1
SVAGGEQY